This T cell receptor beta chain was sequenced in a study of beta chain features in type 1 diabetes. This CDR3 region has 15 residues. The ends were cut back, 3 bases at V and 0 bases at J, with 12 bases in the middle. CDR1 is SGHAT, CDR2 FQDESV, per germline (reference sequence). TCRB transcripts that were expressed got sequenced, as all of the isolated RNA had been reverse transcribed. The table came from immunoSEQ multiplex PCR; TCRdb's copy has only in-frame clones and leaves some out. The sample consists of about 16,000 clones, roughly 56% of them appearing once. Remarks on this clone: No antigen is known for it.

General study results and limits: Type 1 diabetes patients had VDJ junctions that carried fewer insertions and more deletions.

The rearrangement joins TRBV11-1 to TRBJ2-7, with a tentative D call TRBD1 (6 bases). The specimen sequenced was stem cell memory CD4+ T cells from blood. The receptor was derived from a woman in her late teens or twenties in good health. CDR3 sequence reads: CASSLGDTGSYEQYF. In nucleotides, the CDR3 is TGTGCCAGCAGCTTGGGGGACACCGGCTCCTACGAGCAGTACTTC.